This T cell receptor (beta chain) was sequenced in a study of T cell changes during pregnancy in multiple sclerosis. In germline, CDR1 is MNHEY, CDR2 SMNVEV (reference sequence). Trimming pared 2 bases from V and 5 bases from J, leaving 9 bases between. The CDR3 extends over 13 amino acids. Here immunoSEQ multiplex PCR was the method, and the copy in TCRdb shows in-frame clones only, minus some. The table has around 20,000 clones, 85% to 90% seen once; the top ten hold 8.5% to 10%. The sequencing here drew on CD8+ T cells from peripheral blood mononuclear cells, taken after pregnancy. This clonotype was sampled from a female donor with multiple sclerosis, enrolled in a pregnancy study. The gene calls are TRBV27 and TRBJ1-1, with D possibly being TRBD1 (5 bases). This CDR3 is CASSLTKGTEAFF. The DNA for the CDR3 is TGTGCCAGCAGTTTAACGAAGGGGACTGAAGCTTTCTTT.